One and the same sample provided the 30 T cell receptor beta chains below, sequenced in a study of T cell responses to AZD1222 COVID-19 vaccine. Sequenced by immunoSEQ multiplex PCR; TCRdb stores in-frame clones only, minus some. In the table there are approximately 70,000 clones, roughly 89% of which are singletons. Material: peripheral blood, obtained on day 0 of AZD1222 vaccination. The receptors shown here come from an adult in good health.

The chain combines TRBV24-1 with TRBJ2-3, with TRBD1 matching over 11 bases. The germline gives CDR1 KGHDR, CDR2 SFDVKD. The CDR3 contains 15 residues. V was clipped by 9 bases and J by 4 bases; unmatched bases: 8. The DNA of the CDR3 is TGTGCCACCTCTCCGGGACAGGGGGTGTCAGATACGCAGTATTTT. Protein sequence: CATSPGQGVSDTQYF.

The gene calls are TRBV11-3 and TRBJ2-2; D call uncertain. Germline CDR1 SGHNT, CDR2 YENEEA. The CDR3 runs 13 residues. Trimming stripped 4 bases from V and 3 bases from J, with 6 bases between. The CDR3 loop reads CASSSTHTGELFF. The CDR3 coding sequence is TGTGCCAGCAGCTCTACACACACCGGGGAGCTGTTTTTT.

This clone was found once. The chain joins TRBV5-1 to TRBJ2-2; unclear D gene. From germline, CDR1 is SGHRS and CDR2 YFSETQ. This CDR3 is built from 14 residues. The V end was cut by 1 base, the J end by 0 bases, with 4 bases between. The CDR3 bases are TGCGCCAGCAGCTTGTCCCCGAACACCGGGGAGCTGTTTTTT. Residues: CASSLSPNTGELFF.

The CDR3 region is CSVSPSDNSPLHF. The CDR3 DNA follows: TGCAGCGTTTCCCCCTCGGACAATTCACCCCTCCACTTT. V and J are TRBV29-1 and TRBJ1-6, with unresolved D. CDR3 length: 13 residues. CDR1 SQVTM and CDR2 ANQGSEA come from the germline V gene. V lost 5 bases to trimming and J lost 7 bases, with 12 bases between them.

This chain uses TRBV4-1 with TRBJ1-2; no definite D call. There are 17 residues in the CDR3. The germline CDR1 and CDR2 sequences are MGHRA and YSYEKL. Trimming removed 0 bases at V and 6 bases at J, with 20 bases between. The CDR3 DNA reads as TGCGCCAGCAGCCAAGATTCGGCAGTACAGTGGCCGGATGGCTACACCTTC. Residues: CASSQDSAVQWPDGYTF.

This sequence joins TRBV2 and TRBJ2-7; TRBD2 is a possible D gene (6 bases). The CDR3 length is 13 residues. CDR1 and CDR2 from the germline V gene are SNHLY and FYNNEI. Trimming removed 6 bases from V and 6 bases from J, with 15 bases in between. CDR3 loop: CASRKIWDSEQYF. The CDR3 nucleotides are TGTGCCAGCAGGAAGATTTGGGACTCCGAGCAGTACTTC.

This rearrangement joins TRBV12-3 or TRBV12-4 to TRBJ1-2, with no clear D. The CDR3 runs 12 residues. Trimming stripped 7 bases from V and 4 bases from J, with 10 bases between. The CDR3 here is CASTPAGYGYTF. Here the CDR3 DNA reads TGTGCCAGCACTCCCGCCGGCTATGGCTACACCTTC.

V is TRBV4-1 and J is TRBJ2-5, with TRBD2 matching 11 bases. The junction had 5 bases not matched to a gene; V was cut back by 3 bases and J by 2 bases. Germline lookup yields CDR1 MGHRA and CDR2 YSYEKL. The CDR3 has 16 amino acids. CDR3 sequence (DNA): TGCGCCAGCAGCCACCCAACTAGCGGGGGACAAGAGACCCAGTACTTC. Its protein product is CASSHPTSGGQETQYF.

The chain carries TRBV7-3 and TRBJ1-6, with TRBD1 as a possible D gene (5 bases). The ends were cut back, 0 bases at V and 7 bases at J, with 10 bases in the middle. This CDR3 has 15 residues. Germline CDR1 SGHTA, CDR2 FQGTGA. The CDR3 sequence is CASSLTGGENSPLHF. As DNA, the CDR3 is TGTGCCAGCAGCTTAACGGGAGGGGAGAATTCACCCCTCCACTTT.

This sequence joins TRBV18 and TRBJ1-6; D call uncertain. Trimming removed 6 bases at V and 7 bases at J, with 19 bases between. The length of the CDR3 is 16 residues. The germline gives CDR1 KGHSH, CDR2 LQKENI. CDR3 sequence reads: CASSPAWESGNSPLHF. The CDR3 DNA is TGTGCCAGCTCGCCGGCGTGGGAGTCGGGAAATTCACCCCTCCACTTT.

The CDR3 region has the DNA TGTGCCAGCAGCTTGGTGGGACACTCCTACGAGCAGTACTTC. It encodes CASSLVGHSYEQYF. This sequence joins TRBV5-4 and TRBJ2-7; tentative D call: TRBD1 (6 bases). Between the trimmed V and J ends, which lost 0 bases and 0 bases, there was a span of 7 bases. Germline-derived CDR1 and CDR2 are SGHNT and YYREEE (reference sequence). The CDR3 spans 14 residues.

The chain links TRBV7-9 to TRBJ2-7, with 10 positions matching TRBD1. This CDR3 has 15 amino acids. With 4 bases clipped from V and 1 base from J, the junction kept 4 bases outside the gene matches. CDR1 and CDR2 from the germline V gene are SEHNR and FQNEAQ (reference sequence). The CDR3 loop reads CASSSDRGRSYEQYF. The CDR3 coding sequence is TGTGCCAGCAGCTCCGACAGGGGGCGATCCTACGAGCAGTACTTC.

This chain joins TRBV6-2 or TRBV6-3 and TRBJ2-6, with D possibly TRBD1 on 5 matching bases. In germline, CDR1 is MNHEY, CDR2 SVGEGT. The CDR3 is made up of 17 amino acids. V gave up 4 bases and J gave up 2 bases, with 15 bases separating them. CDR3 loop: CASSSGPKAPGANVLTF. As DNA, the CDR3 is TGTGCCAGCAGTTCAGGGCCAAAGGCACCTGGGGCCAACGTCCTGACTTTC.

The chain is built from TRBV28 and TRBJ1-5, with 7 bases fitting TRBD1. Germline V CDR1 and CDR2: MDHEN, SYDVKM. This CDR3 is 17 amino acids long. The V and J ends lost 6 bases and 10 bases, in that order; junction bases with no gene match: 21. CDR3 sequence reads: CASSPPPPTGPFSPQHF. The CDR3 nucleotides read TGTGCCAGCAGCCCACCCCCCCCGACAGGGCCTTTTTCTCCCCAGCATTTT.

The rearrangement joins TRBV9 to TRBJ2-3; no definite D call. Germline CDR1 SGDLS, CDR2 YYNGEE. Deletions cut 1 base from V and 4 bases from J, with 7 bases between. The CDR3 covers 13 residues. CDR3 nucleotide sequence: TGTGCCAGCAGCGTATCTTCCGCAGATACGCAGTATTTT. Amino acid sequence: CASSVSSADTQYF.

This rearrangement joins TRBV28 to TRBJ2-7, with D tentatively TRBD1 (6 bases). Trimming left V 5 bases short and J 3 bases short, with 8 bases between. There are 12 residues in the CDR3. Per the germline V gene, CDR1 is MDHEN and CDR2 is SYDVKM. CDR3 nucleotide sequence: TGTGCCAGCAGTGCGACAGGCTACGAGCAGTACTTC. Protein: CASSATGYEQYF.

V is TRBV18 and J is TRBJ1-6, with D maybe TRBD1 (5 bases). This CDR3 spans 15 amino acids. Germline values: CDR1 KGHSH, CDR2 LQKENI. Trimming shortened V by 2 bases and J by 10 bases, and 15 bases separated the two germline ends. Written as DNA, the CDR3 is TGTGCCAGCTCACCAACGGCAGGGAGGAACTCACCCCTCCACTTT. Translating gives CASSPTAGRNSPLHF.

This chain joins TRBV3-1 (or the pseudogene TRBV3-2) and TRBJ1-6, with a weak D call TRBD1 (6 bases). Germline CDR1 and CDR2: LGHDT and YNNKEL (reference sequence). This CDR3 region has 14 residues. Trimming cost V 1 base and J 10 bases, with 11 bases left between them. The CDR3 DNA reads as TGTGCCAGCAGCCAAGGGCAGGGGCACTCACCCCTCCACTTT. Its translation: CASSQGQGHSPLHF.

This chain uses TRBV6-2 or TRBV6-3 with TRBJ2-7; D is uncertain. The CDR3 spans 14 residues. The V gene's germline CDR1 is MNHEY and CDR2 SVGEGT. Trimming removed 0 bases at V and 3 bases at J, with 9 bases between. Here the CDR3 DNA reads TGTGCCAGCAGTTACTCGAGGAACGGCTACGAGCAGTACTTC. Protein: CASSYSRNGYEQYF.

This rearrangement joins TRBV6-5 to TRBJ1-1; 8 nucleotides line up with TRBD1. The ends lost 6 bases at V and 3 bases at J; junction bases unmatched: 0. The CDR3 sequence is 12 residues long. Germline V gene data show CDR1 as MNHEY and CDR2 as SVGAGI. The CDR3 DNA follows: TGTGCCAGCAGGACAGGGGACACTGAAGCTTTCTTT. It codes for CASRTGDTEAFF.

CDR3 sequence reads: CASSGYPTTANTGELFF. The CDR3 region has the DNA TGTGCCAGCAGTGGTTATCCGACGACAGCGAACACCGGGGAGCTGTTTTTT. The gene calls are TRBV6-1 and TRBJ2-2; possibly TRBD1 for D (5 bases). Germline assignment: CDR1 MNHNS and CDR2 SASEGT. This CDR3 is 17 amino acids long. V was shortened by 4 bases and J by 0 bases, with 15 bases between the two germline ends.

The genes are TRBV6-5 and TRBJ2-7; 8 nucleotides line up with TRBD2. CDR3 size: 14 residues. With 5 bases clipped from V and 6 bases from J, the junction kept 9 bases outside the gene matches. The V gene's germline CDR1 is MNHEY and CDR2 SVGAGI. The CDR3 protein is CASSPLGLAGEQYF. CDR3 nucleotides: TGTGCCAGCAGTCCGTTAGGACTAGCAGGCGAGCAGTACTTC.

This clone showed up just a few times. This specimen includes other DNA sequences encoding the same CDR3. This chain connects TRBV7-2 to TRBJ1-4; 7 bases fit TRBD1. The germline V gene encodes CDR1 SGHTA and CDR2 FQGNSA. Germline trimming cut 1 base from V and 4 bases from J; bases unmatched to any gene: 3. CDR3 length: 15 amino acids. CDR3 sequence: CASSLGDRDNEKLFF. The DNA of the CDR3 is TGTGCCAGCAGCTTAGGGGACAGAGATAATGAAAAACTGTTTTTT.

This chain connects TRBV19 to TRBJ2-5; D call uncertain. Germline values: CDR1 LNHDA, CDR2 SQIVND (reference sequence). The V end was cut by 2 bases, the J end by 3 bases, with 1 base between. CDR3 length: 11 residues. CDR3 sequence: CASSIKETQYF. The CDR3 DNA follows: TGTGCCAGTAGTATAAAAGAGACCCAGTACTTC.

This chain joins TRBV30 and TRBJ1-1; 7 bases fit TRBD1. CDR1 GTSNPN and CDR2 SVGIG come from the germline V gene (reference sequence). The CDR3 runs 13 residues. V was pared by 6 bases and J by 0 bases, with 4 bases of the junction left unmatched. DNA of the CDR3: TGTGCCTGCTCCGGGACAGTGAACACTGAAGCTTTCTTT. It encodes CACSGTVNTEAFF.

This clone appeared a single time. The J gene is TRBJ2-7, the V gene TRBV4-3; 11 nucleotides match TRBD1. From germline, CDR1 is LGHNA and CDR2 YSLEER. This CDR3 spans 16 amino acids. The ends lost 0 bases at V and 4 bases at J; junction bases unmatched: 5. The CDR3, as DNA: TGCGCCAGCAGCCAAGAATGGACAGGGGGCTTGTACGAGCAGTACTTC. Its translation: CASSQEWTGGLYEQYF.

This chain connects TRBV6-4 to TRBJ1-6; 7 bases map to TRBD1. CDR1 MRHNA and CDR2 SNTAGT come from the germline V gene. Trimming removed 6 bases from V and 7 bases from J; junction bases left unmatched: 9. This CDR3 comprises 15 residues. The CDR3 is CASSRTGVGNSPLHF. For the CDR3, the DNA is TGTGCCAGCAGCAGAACAGGGGTCGGGAATTCACCCCTCCACTTT.

The V call is TRBV27, the J call TRBJ2-7, with D hard to call. Trimming shortened V by 3 bases and J by 5 bases, and 5 bases separated the two germline ends. Per the germline V gene, CDR1 is MNHEY and CDR2 is SMNVEV (reference sequence). This CDR3 comprises 11 residues. CDR3 sequence: CASSFLHEQYF. CDR3 nucleotides: TGTGCCAGCAGTTTTCTCCACGAGCAGTACTTC.

This chain joins TRBV5-4 and TRBJ2-7; 9 bases are a match to TRBD1. The CDR3 has 15 amino acids. Germline loops: CDR1 SGHNT, CDR2 YYREEE (reference sequence). V lost 5 bases to trimming and J lost 1 base; unmatched junction nucleotides: 7. In nucleotides, the CDR3 is TGTGCCAGCAGTACTGGACAGGGGATTTCCTACGAGCAGTACTTC. Its protein is CASSTGQGISYEQYF.

The rearrangement joins TRBV24-1 to TRBJ1-2; D not resolved. The germline V gene has CDR1 KGHDR and CDR2 SFDVKD. Trimming took 1 base from V and 2 from J, leaving 10 bases between them. The CDR3 is 15 residues long. This CDR3 is CATSDFRGKNYGYTF. The CDR3 DNA sequence: TGTGCCACCAGTGATTTTCGCGGGAAAAACTATGGCTACACCTTC.